The 15 T cell receptor beta chains presented below share a single source sample, sequenced in a study of cytomegalovirus exposure and HLA in healthy donors. The PCR was carried out with 60 Vbeta primers and 13 Jbeta primers. Clones were sequenced by immunoSEQ multiplex PCR, and TCRdb holds only the in-frame ones, with some missing. The data contain 60,000 or so clones, 89% of them singletons. The sequenced material came from PBMCs. All receptors come from a man between 25 and 39 years old in good health and CMV-seropositive.

The gene calls are TRBV6-5 and TRBJ1-2; D is perhaps TRBD1 (6 bases). The CDR3 extends over 14 amino acids. Deletions cut 5 bases from V and 4 bases from J, with 14 bases between. From germline, CDR1 is MNHEY and CDR2 SVGAGI. CDR3 amino acids: CASSQGGGGYGYTF. The DNA for the CDR3 is TGTGCCAGCAGTCAAGGGGGTGGAGGCTATGGCTACACCTTC.

This clone occurred a few times. Here the CDR3 DNA reads TGTGCCAGTAGTATCGACCAAGAGACCCAGTACTTC. Residues: CASSIDQETQYF. This rearrangement joins TRBV19 to TRBJ2-5; no definite D call. CDR3 size: 12 residues. Germline CDR1 and CDR2: LNHDA and SQIVND (reference sequence). The V gene lost 3 bases and the J gene lost 0 bases, with 2 bases spanning the gap.

V and J are TRBV9 and TRBJ2-5; 7 bases align to TRBD2. The CDR3 is 15 amino acids. CDR1 and CDR2 (germline): SGDLS, YYNGEE. V lost 0 bases and J lost 5; bases outside the gene matches: 7. The CDR3 loop is CASSVVAGVGETQYF. DNA for the CDR3: TGTGCCAGCAGCGTAGTGGCGGGAGTCGGGGAGACCCAGTACTTC. Using reference TRBV9 and TRBJ2-5 for the parts outside the CDR3, the full variable domain is DSGVTQTPKHLITATGQRVTLRCSPRSGDLSVYWYQQSLDQGLQFLIQYYNGEERAKGNILERFSAQQFPDLHSELNLSSLELGDSALYFCASSVVAGVGETQYFGPGTRLLVL.

The J gene is TRBJ2-7, the V gene TRBV6-1; tentative D call: TRBD2 (5 bases). Germline CDR1 is MNHNS and CDR2 is SASEGT. V was clipped by 7 bases and J by 2 bases, with 12 bases between them. The CDR3 has 13 amino acids. The CDR3 loop is CASTAGQTYEQYF. The CDR3 DNA follows: TGTGCCAGCACCGCGGGCCAAACCTACGAGCAGTACTTC.

Only a few counts were recorded for this clone. The chain uses TRBV25-1 and TRBJ1-3, with D maybe TRBD1 (5 bases). Trimming pared 2 bases from V and 0 bases from J, leaving 8 bases between. The CDR3 spans 15 residues. Germline CDR1 is MGHDK and CDR2 is SYGVNS. The CDR3 is CASSENRHSGNTIYF. In DNA, the CDR3 is TGTGCCAGCAGTGAAAACAGGCACTCTGGAAACACCATATATTTT.

This clone was recorded once. This chain uses TRBV7-2 with TRBJ2-7; 7 nucleotides match TRBD1. CDR3 length: 16 residues. The J segment lost 2 bases and the V segment lost 5 bases, leaving 12 bases of the junction unmatched. Per the germline V gene, CDR1 is SGHTA and CDR2 is FQGNSA. DNA for the CDR3: TGTGCCAGCAGCCTCCCATTCCGGGACAGAACCTACGAGCAGTACTTC. Translated: CASSLPFRDRTYEQYF.

V and J are TRBV6-1 and TRBJ2-7; possibly TRBD1 for D (6 bases). Trimming removed 4 bases from V and 4 bases from J, with 20 bases in between. CDR1 MNHNS and CDR2 SASEGT come from the germline V gene. There are 16 residues in the CDR3. The CDR3 loop reads CASSVQGTYPPYEQYF. The CDR3, as DNA: TGTGCCAGCAGTGTACAGGGCACCTATCCCCCTTACGAGCAGTACTTC.

V and J are TRBV27 and TRBJ1-2; D not resolved. The CDR3 covers 14 residues. Germline CDR1 and CDR2: MNHEY and SMNVEV (reference sequence). Trimming took 7 bases from V and 1 from J, leaving 13 bases between them. The CDR3, as DNA: TGTGCCAGCACCCCAAACAATTTTAACTATGGCTACACCTTC. It encodes CASTPNNFNYGYTF.

The chain employs TRBV27 and TRBJ2-3; D gene ambiguous. This CDR3 comprises 12 residues. The V end was cut by 5 bases, the J end by 6 bases, with 9 bases between. Germline V CDR1 and CDR2: MNHEY, SMNVEV (reference sequence). The CDR3 here is CASSDRLDTQYF. The CDR3 DNA is TGTGCCAGCAGTGATCGACTGGATACGCAGTATTTT.

The J gene is TRBJ2-5, the V gene TRBV4-3; D possibly corresponds to TRBD1 (5 bases). This CDR3 region has 14 residues. In germline, CDR1 is LGHNA, CDR2 YSLEER. With 0 bases removed from V and 6 bases from J, the gap between germline ends came to 11 bases. The CDR3 DNA sequence: TGCGCCAGCAGCCAAGACCCAGGGCGGAAGACCCAGTACTTC. It yields the protein CASSQDPGRKTQYF.

The chain couples TRBV7-9 to TRBJ1-2, with D maybe TRBD1 (6 bases). V was pared by 2 bases and J by 6 bases, with 16 bases between. Germline lookup yields CDR1 SEHNR and CDR2 FQNEAQ (reference sequence). The CDR3 length is 15 residues. DNA for the CDR3: TGTGCCAGCAGCTTATCCACAGGGAAATTGGATGGCTACACCTTC. Its translation is CASSLSTGKLDGYTF.

The sample holds a few counts of this clone. The rearrangement joins TRBV30 to TRBJ1-4, with a possible D match to TRBD1 (5 bases). Trimming cost V 1 base and J 7 bases, with 13 bases left between them. The germline V gene encodes CDR1 GTSNPN and CDR2 SVGIG (reference sequence). The CDR3 is 14 amino acids. The DNA of the CDR3 is TGTGCCTGGAGTGCGGGGGAGGGGTCTGAAAAACTGTTTTTT. This translates into CAWSAGEGSEKLFF.

The chain recombines TRBV5-5 with TRBJ2-7; 8 bases fit TRBD2. Germline assignment: CDR1 SGHKS and CDR2 YYEKEE (reference sequence). V was pared by 4 bases and J by 7 bases, with 13 bases of the junction left unmatched. The CDR3 sequence is 15 residues long. The CDR3 nucleotides read TGTGCCAGCAGCCTTACCGGGACTAGAATAGATGAGCAGTACTTC. Translation: CASSLTGTRIDEQYF. Based on the CDR3 plus reference TRBV5-5 and TRBJ2-7, the full variable domain is DAGVTQSPTHLIKTRGQQVTLRCSPISGHKSVSWYQQVLGQGPQFIFQYYEKEERGRGNFPDRFSARQFPNYSSELNVNALLLGDSALYLCASSLTGTRIDEQYFGPGTRLTVT.

The V and J genes are TRBV27 and TRBJ1-2, with D possibly TRBD1 on 5 matching bases. The CDR3 extends over 13 amino acids. The V and J ends lost 6 bases and 7 bases respectively, with 15 bases between them. Germline V gives CDR1 MNHEY, CDR2 SMNVEV (reference sequence). The CDR3 sequence is CASSSDRGCGYTF. DNA of the CDR3: TGTGCCAGCAGCTCAGACAGAGGCTGTGGCTACACCTTC.

The chain is built from TRBV6-5 and TRBJ1-3, with 9 nucleotides matching TRBD1. The germline CDR1 and CDR2 sequences are MNHEY and SVGAGI. The CDR3 is made up of 16 amino acids. J was trimmed by 4 bases and V by 2 bases; bases with no gene match: 6. The CDR3 DNA reads as TGTGCCAGCAGTTACAACAGGGGGCTAAGAGGAAACACCATATATTTT. Translation: CASSYNRGLRGNTIYF.